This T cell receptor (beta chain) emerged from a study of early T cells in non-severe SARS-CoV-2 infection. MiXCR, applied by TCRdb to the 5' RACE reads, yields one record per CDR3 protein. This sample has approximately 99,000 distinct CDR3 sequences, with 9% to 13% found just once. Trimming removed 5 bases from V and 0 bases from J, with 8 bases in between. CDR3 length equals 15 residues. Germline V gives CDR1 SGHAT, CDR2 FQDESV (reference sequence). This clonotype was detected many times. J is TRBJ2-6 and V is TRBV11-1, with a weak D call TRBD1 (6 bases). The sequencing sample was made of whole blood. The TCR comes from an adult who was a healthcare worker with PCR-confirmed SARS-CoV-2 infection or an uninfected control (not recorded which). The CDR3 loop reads CASSPGVSGANVLTF. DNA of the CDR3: TGTGCCAGCAGCCCAGGGGTCTCTGGGGCCAACGTCCTGACTTTC.